This T cell receptor (beta chain) was documented in a study of cytomegalovirus exposure and HLA in healthy donors. Study results and caveats: Rare TCR sequences predominated, though certain public TCRs were found in many donors. Subsequent analysis revealed that first-cohort TCR clusters tended to co-occur in the 90 to 150 validation repertoires.

Turning to this clone: Its target is unknown.

Trimming shortened V by 2 bases and J by 6 bases, and 10 bases separated the two germline ends. Per germline, CDR1 MNHNS and CDR2 SASEGT. The CDR3 length is 13 residues. The assay was immunoSEQ multiplex PCR, and TCRdb's table has in-frame clones only and misses some. The data show roughly 100,000 clones, roughly 85% seen once. The specimen was PBMCs. The TCR comes from a man younger than 30 in good health and CMV-seropositive. This sequence joins TRBV6-1 and TRBJ1-2; D uncertain. CDR3 sequence: CASSESTADGYTF. In DNA form, the CDR3 reads TGTGCCAGCAGTGAATCAACAGCCGATGGCTACACCTTC.